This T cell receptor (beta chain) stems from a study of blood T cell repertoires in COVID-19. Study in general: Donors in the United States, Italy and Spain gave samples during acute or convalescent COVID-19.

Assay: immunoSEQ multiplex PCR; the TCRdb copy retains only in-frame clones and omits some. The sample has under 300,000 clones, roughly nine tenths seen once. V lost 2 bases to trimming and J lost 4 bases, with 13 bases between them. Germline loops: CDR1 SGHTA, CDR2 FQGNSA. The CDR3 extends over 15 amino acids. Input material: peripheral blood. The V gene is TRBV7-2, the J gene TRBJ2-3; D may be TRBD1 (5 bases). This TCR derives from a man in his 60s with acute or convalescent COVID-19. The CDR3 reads CASSLNWGGSDTQYF. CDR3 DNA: TGTGCCAGCAGCTTAAATTGGGGCGGCTCAGATACGCAGTATTTT.